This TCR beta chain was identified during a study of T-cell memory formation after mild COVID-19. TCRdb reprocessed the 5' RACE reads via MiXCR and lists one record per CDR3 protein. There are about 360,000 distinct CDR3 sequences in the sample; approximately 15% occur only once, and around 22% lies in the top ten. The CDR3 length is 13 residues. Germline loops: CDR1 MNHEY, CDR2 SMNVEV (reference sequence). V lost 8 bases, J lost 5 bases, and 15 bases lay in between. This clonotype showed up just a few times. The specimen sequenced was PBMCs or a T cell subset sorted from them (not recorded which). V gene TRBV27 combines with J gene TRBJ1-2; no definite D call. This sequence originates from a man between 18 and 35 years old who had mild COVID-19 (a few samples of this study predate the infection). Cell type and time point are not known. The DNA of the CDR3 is TGTGCCAGCCGGCCAGAGTTTGGTTATGGCTACACCTTC. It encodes CASRPEFGYGYTF.